This entry is about one TCR beta chain. The sample originates from a study of Ad26.COV2.S vaccination and SARS-CoV-2 variants. Treatment noted: roughly 18 received Ad26.COV2.S at low or high dose, single or two shots; roughly 5 received placebo; per-sample allocation not given. On day 63 after the first injection, vaccine and placebo recipients gave samples. The table came from immunoSEQ multiplex PCR; TCRdb's copy has only in-frame clones and leaves some out. The sample lists some 640,000 clones, around 92% seen once, with over 1.3% in the top ten. V dropped 4 bases and J dropped 6; count of bases not matched to a gene: 13. The CDR3 is 17 residues long.

The sequence came from a person aged 18 to 59 who received the Ad26.COV2.S COVID-19 vaccine or a placebo. This specimen consisted of peripheral blood, obtained in a trial of Ad26.COV2.S vaccine versus placebo. The V gene is TRBV23-1, the J gene TRBJ2-1; 9 positions agree with TRBD2. TRBV23-1 is an ORF; its function is uncertain. The chain's CDR3 is CASSLSLVAGVLNEQFF. CDR3 DNA sequence: TGCGCCAGCAGTCTTTCCCTGGTAGCGGGAGTTCTCAATGAGCAGTTCTTC.